This T cell receptor (beta chain) comes out of a study of Graves' ophthalmopathy and Graves' hyperthyroidism. Study observations and caveats: Between ophthalmopathy and stable hyperthyroidism, a 13-signature model drew a separation with nearly 90% sensitivity and just under 83% specificity. Detected in blood as well were most expanded thyroid clonotypes with frequency above 0.001.

In this sample, this clonotype turned up a few times. Its antigen is not known. The CDR3 runs 15 residues. CDR1 and CDR2 (germline): MNHNY, SVGAGI (reference sequence). Trimming cost V 5 bases and J 5 bases, with 16 bases left between them. Other autoimmune diseases, uncontrolled infections, pregnancy or lactation ruled patients out of participation. Diagnosis relied on clinical symptoms, serum thyroxine, TRAb, thyroid ultrasound and orbital computed tomography. RNA transcripts yielded amplified TCR beta CDR3 regions. In the first round, RT-PCR was carried out with HTBI primers, and a multiplex PCR formed the second round. MiXCR, run by TCRdb on the multiplex PCR reads, gives a single entry per CDR3 protein. The sample has 900,000 to 1,200,000 distinct CDR3 sequences; 35% to 40% are singletons.

This receptor was identified in an adult man with Graves' hyperthyroidism. The genes are TRBV6-6 and TRBJ1-5; weak D call: TRBD1 (6 bases). Input material: peripheral blood or thyroid tissue (not recorded which). The CDR3: CASSASFRGDQPQHF. CDR3 in DNA: TGTGCCAGCAGTGCTAGTTTCAGGGGTGATCAGCCCCAGCATTTT.